This entry is about one TCR beta chain. Its antigen is as yet unknown. V dropped 7 bases and J dropped 2 bases, with 20 bases sitting between them. Per the germline V gene, CDR1 is KGHSH and CDR2 is LQKENI. The CDR3 sequence is 16 residues long. This sample was taken from a study of cytomegalovirus exposure and HLA in healthy donors. Overall study findings and caveats: V segments that were indistinguishable, TRBV6-2 and TRBV6-3 among them, were omitted from analysis.

The PCR ran on 60 Vbeta and 13 Jbeta primers. Clones were read by immunoSEQ multiplex PCR, and TCRdb kept only the in-frame ones, dropping some. In the table there are 200,000 or so clones, approximately 80% of which are singletons. The V and J genes are TRBV18 and TRBJ1-2; tentatively, D is TRBD1 (6 bases). The specimen was PBMCs. This TCR came from a woman aged 25 to 45 in good health and CMV-seropositive. This CDR3 reads CASFPSPIDRNYGYTF. The CDR3 DNA sequence: TGTGCCAGCTTCCCTTCTCCCATCGACAGGAACTATGGCTACACCTTC.